These 25 T cell receptor beta chains were sequenced from one sample in a study of cytotoxic CD8 clonotypes in ibrutinib-treated CLL. The table came from immunoSEQ multiplex PCR; TCRdb's copy has only in-frame clones and leaves some out. The data hold roughly 70,000 clones, with approximately 90% observed a single time. The sample in question was PBMCs, obtained after 12 months of ibrutinib treatment. The receptors here all came from a human donor with chronic lymphocytic leukemia.

V and J are TRBV5-5 and TRBJ2-7; the D gene is possibly TRBD2 (7 bases). Trimming removed 4 bases from V and 2 bases from J, with 13 bases in between. This CDR3 contains 14 residues. Germline assignment: CDR1 SGHKS and CDR2 YYEKEE (reference sequence). The CDR3 reads CASSPGGAAYEQYF. The CDR3 nucleotides are TGTGCCAGCAGCCCTGGGGGGGCGGCCTACGAGCAGTACTTC.

As concerns this clone: This sample includes further DNA sequences coding for the same CDR3. This chain connects TRBV5-1 to TRBJ1-1; no firm D call. Trimming removed 0 bases from V and 2 bases from J, with 5 bases in between. The CDR3 is made up of 13 amino acids. Germline values: CDR1 SGHRS, CDR2 YFSETQ. CDR3 residues: CASSLAGNTEAFF. The CDR3 DNA sequence: TGCGCCAGCAGCTTGGCCGGAAACACTGAAGCTTTCTTT.

The chain is built from TRBV5-1 and TRBJ1-2, with 7 nucleotides matching TRBD1. CDR3 size: 14 residues. The V and J ends lost 4 bases and 4 bases, in that order; junction bases with no gene match: 7. Germline V gene data show CDR1 as SGHRS and CDR2 as YFSETQ. As DNA, the CDR3 is TGCGCCAGCAGCCCACCGACAGGGCCCTATGGCTACACCTTC. Amino acids: CASSPPTGPYGYTF.

V is TRBV7-3 and J is TRBJ2-3; D uncertain. Deletions cut 1 base from V and 2 bases from J, with 10 bases between. This CDR3 is 15 amino acids long. The V gene's germline CDR1 is SGHTA and CDR2 FQGTGA. The CDR3 DNA sequence: TGTGCCAGCAGCTTAAGGCCTGGGGTCACAGATACGCAGTATTTT. Protein sequence: CASSLRPGVTDTQYF.

The chain recombines TRBV4-2 with TRBJ2-7, with D perhaps TRBD2 (5 bases). This CDR3 is built from 15 residues. Looked up from germline, CDR1 is LGHNA and CDR2 is YNFKEQ. The V gene lost 5 bases and the J gene lost 3 bases, with 17 bases spanning the gap. CDR3 sequence: CASSLGLLDFYEQYF. CDR3 DNA sequence: TGTGCCAGCAGCTTAGGACTTCTGGATTTCTACGAGCAGTACTTC.

V gene TRBV5-6 combines with J gene TRBJ1-2; weak D call: TRBD1 (6 bases). CDR3 length: 14 amino acids. Deletions cut 1 base from V and 2 bases from J, with 9 bases between. Germline V gene data show CDR1 as SGHDT and CDR2 as YYEEEE. The CDR3: CASSLSGANYGYTF. In nucleotides, the CDR3 is TGTGCCAGCAGCTTGTCAGGGGCAAACTATGGCTACACCTTC.

The chain is built from TRBV10-3 and TRBJ1-1; D gene ambiguous. V shed 2 bases and J shed 1 base, with 11 bases lying between them. This CDR3 has 15 residues. Germline assignment: CDR1 ENHRY and CDR2 SYGVKD. The CDR3 bases are TGTGCCATCAGTGAGGAGTTGCTCGCGAACACTGAAGCTTTCTTT. Its protein product is CAISEELLANTEAFF.

The gene calls are TRBV9 and TRBJ1-1, with D perhaps TRBD1 (5 bases). CDR3 size: 14 residues. Germline assignment: CDR1 SGDLS and CDR2 YYNGEE. V dropped 0 bases and J dropped 5 bases, with 11 bases sitting between them. CDR3 DNA: TGTGCCAGCAGCGTAGTCGGGGGTATGACTGAAGCTTTCTTT. It is translated as CASSVVGGMTEAFF.

The CDR3 DNA sequence: TGTGCCAGCAGCGTTCTGGCTGATTCTAACTATGGCTACACCTTC. Residues: CASSVLADSNYGYTF. This sequence joins TRBV9 and TRBJ1-2; D remains ambiguous. The CDR3 loop spans 15 amino acids. Trimming removed 2 bases at V and 0 bases at J, with 11 bases between. Germline V gives CDR1 SGDLS, CDR2 YYNGEE.

The rearrangement uses TRBV7-2 and TRBJ2-1, with 11 bases lining up with TRBD2. Germline V gene sequence: CDR1 SGHTA, CDR2 FQGNSA. V lost 6 bases to trimming and J lost 10 bases; unmatched junction nucleotides: 5. The CDR3 covers 13 residues. CDR3: CASREGTSGEQFF. The CDR3 bases are TGTGCCAGCAGGGAGGGGACTAGCGGAGAGCAGTTCTTC.

The genes are TRBV19 and TRBJ1-2; tentative D call: TRBD1 (6 bases). CDR3 size: 16 residues. The ends were cut back, 4 bases at V and 3 bases at J, with 18 bases in the middle. Germline CDR1 reads LNHDA; CDR2 reads SQIVND (reference sequence). The CDR3 reads CASSKGHPALDYGYTF. CDR3 sequence (DNA): TGTGCCAGTAGTAAGGGACACCCCGCCCTGGACTATGGCTACACCTTC.

The genes are TRBV10-3 and TRBJ1-1; D not resolved. From germline, CDR1 is ENHRY and CDR2 SYGVKD. The CDR3 consists of 18 residues. The V gene lost 7 bases and the J gene lost 4 bases, with 28 bases spanning the gap. The CDR3 DNA follows: TGTGCCATCACCCCGTACCCCAAGATCGCCGCCCATGGCACTGAAGCTTTCTTT. This translates into CAITPYPKIAAHGTEAFF.

This clone appeared a few times. J is TRBJ1-4 and V is TRBV7-8; D unclear. The V gene lost 0 bases and the J gene lost 0 bases, with 5 bases spanning the gap. CDR1 and CDR2 from the germline V gene are SGHVS and FQNEAQ. The CDR3 is 15 amino acids. CDR3 in amino acids: CASSLARTTNEKLFF. CDR3 nucleotides: TGTGCCAGCAGCTTAGCTCGTACAACTAATGAAAAACTGTTTTTT.

The chain links TRBV10-3 to TRBJ2-7, with D perhaps TRBD1 (6 bases). The CDR3 consists of 14 residues. CDR1 is ENHRY, CDR2 SYGVKD, per germline. V lost 5 bases, J lost 7 bases, and 18 bases lay in between. In nucleotides, the CDR3 is TGTGCCATCAGTCAATCGACAGGCGAGGGGGAGCAGTACTTC. Its protein is CAISQSTGEGEQYF.

The chain couples TRBV7-9 to TRBJ1-1; D possibly corresponds to TRBD1 (6 bases). Germline CDR1 reads SEHNR; CDR2 reads FQNEAQ (reference sequence). The CDR3 has 15 residues. The V end was cut by 5 bases, the J end by 5 bases, with 18 bases between. The CDR3 region has the DNA TGTGCCAGCAGCCCCCGACAGGCTCGGAGGACTGAAGCTTTCTTT. Its translation: CASSPRQARRTEAFF.

This chain links TRBV7-9 with TRBJ2-1, with 11 bases that match TRBD2. Germline V CDR1 and CDR2: SEHNR, FQNEAQ (reference sequence). V gave up 1 base and J gave up 4 bases; unmatched junction bases: 0. This CDR3 contains 15 residues. The CDR3 DNA is TGTGCCAGCAGCTTAGGGACTAGCGGGTACAATGAGCAGTTCTTC. Translating it yields CASSLGTSGYNEQFF.

CDR3 DNA: TGTGCCAGCAGTGAAGGACCAGCTTTCTATGGCTACACCTTC. The encoded protein is CASSEGPAFYGYTF. The J gene is TRBJ1-2, the V gene TRBV6-1; D is unresolved. CDR3 size: 14 residues. CDR1 is MNHNS and CDR2 is SASEGT in the germline V gene. V was pared by 1 base and J by 4 bases, with 10 bases between.

This chain joins TRBV27 and TRBJ1-6, with a possible D match to TRBD1 (6 bases). Germline values: CDR1 MNHEY, CDR2 SMNVEV (reference sequence). The CDR3 sequence is 17 residues long. V was trimmed by 4 bases and J by 8 bases, leaving 21 bases between them. Here the CDR3 DNA reads TGTGCCAGCAGTTCCAGGTCCCTCCGGGACACTGATTCACCCCTCCACTTT. Translated: CASSSRSLRDTDSPLHF.

This chain links TRBV7-9 with TRBJ2-7, with TRBD2 matching 8 bases. Germline lookup yields CDR1 SEHNR and CDR2 FQNEAQ (reference sequence). J was trimmed by 4 bases and V by 9 bases; bases with no gene match: 17. This CDR3 has 16 residues. CDR3 sequence: CASAEDLGLALYEQYF. The CDR3 region has the DNA TGTGCCAGTGCCGAAGATTTAGGACTAGCTTTATACGAGCAGTACTTC.

The V gene is TRBV7-7, the J gene TRBJ2-3, with D tentatively TRBD1 (6 bases). Germline values: CDR1 SSHAT, CDR2 FNYEAQ (reference sequence). This CDR3 comprises 14 residues. The ends were cut back, 2 bases at V and 5 bases at J, with 11 bases in the middle. The CDR3 spells CASSLQGPGDTQYF. The CDR3, as DNA: TGTGCCAGCAGCTTACAGGGGCCCGGAGATACGCAGTATTTT.

The chain joins TRBV19 to TRBJ2-7; 8 bases are a match to TRBD2. This CDR3 is built from 15 residues. Germline CDR1 LNHDA, CDR2 SQIVND (reference sequence). The V segment lost 3 bases and the J segment 3 bases; nucleotides outside the gene matches: 7. CDR3: CASSMLSGRGYEQYF. As DNA, the CDR3 is TGTGCCAGTAGTATGTTGTCCGGGAGGGGCTACGAGCAGTACTTC.

CDR3 amino acids: CASSPGSATDTQYF. CDR3 nucleotide sequence: TGTGCCAGCAGTCCGGGTAGTGCGACAGATACGCAGTATTTT. This chain links TRBV6-6 with TRBJ2-3; the D is unclear. The germline V and J ends were trimmed by 5 bases and 3 bases, with 12 bases remaining between them. The CDR3 consists of 14 residues. Germline V gene data show CDR1 as MNHNY and CDR2 as SVGAGI (reference sequence).

V gene TRBV9 combines with J gene TRBJ1-1, with unresolved D. CDR3 length equals 17 residues. Per germline, CDR1 SGDLS and CDR2 YYNGEE. Trimming took off 4 bases at V and 0 bases at J, with 19 bases between the two ends. CDR3 DNA sequence: TGTGCCAGCAGCCCCCGTCTCGGTCTCCCTATGAACACTGAAGCTTTCTTT. This gives the protein CASSPRLGLPMNTEAFF.

This chain uses TRBV19 with TRBJ2-7; D is unclear. The CDR3 has 14 residues. Germline V lookup: CDR1 LNHDA, CDR2 SQIVND (reference sequence). V was cut by 3 bases and J by 3 bases, with 12 bases left in between. The CDR3 DNA reads as TGTGCCAGTAGTATTTGGGCTAGAAGCTACGAGCAGTACTTC. As protein: CASSIWARSYEQYF.

The V gene is TRBV7-6, the J gene TRBJ2-5; 7 bases are shared with TRBD2. Per germline, CDR1 SGHVS and CDR2 FNYEAQ. CDR3 length equals 13 residues. V was pared by 4 bases and J by 5 bases, with 4 bases of the junction left unmatched. The CDR3 loop is CASSSGLQETQYF. The CDR3 region has the DNA TGTGCCAGCAGCTCGGGACTACAGGAGACCCAGTACTTC.